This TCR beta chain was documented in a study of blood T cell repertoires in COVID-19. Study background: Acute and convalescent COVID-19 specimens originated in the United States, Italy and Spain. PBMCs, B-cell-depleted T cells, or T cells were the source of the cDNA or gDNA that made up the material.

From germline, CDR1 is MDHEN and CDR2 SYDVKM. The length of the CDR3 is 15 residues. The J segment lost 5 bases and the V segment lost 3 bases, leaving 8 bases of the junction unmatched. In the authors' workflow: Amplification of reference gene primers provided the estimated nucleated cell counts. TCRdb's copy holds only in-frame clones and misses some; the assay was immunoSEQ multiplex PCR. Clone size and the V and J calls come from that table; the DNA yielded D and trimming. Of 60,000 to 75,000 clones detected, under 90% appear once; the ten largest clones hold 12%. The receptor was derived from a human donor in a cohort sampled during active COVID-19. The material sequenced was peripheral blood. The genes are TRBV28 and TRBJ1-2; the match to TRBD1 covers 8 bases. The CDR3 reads CASSFRQGKGYGYTF. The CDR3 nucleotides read TGTGCCAGCAGTTTTCGACAGGGGAAAGGTTATGGCTACACCTTC.